The present TCR beta chain was sequenced within a study of identical twins. Points from the study as a whole: Fewer insertions were carried by abundant cord blood beta clonotypes, but none was seen in memory repertoires. Cross-sectional statistics underpinned the conclusions; the same donors were not followed.

V lost 1 base, J lost 1 base, and 14 bases lay in between. The CDR3 is made up of 17 amino acids. The germline CDR1 and CDR2 sequences are SGHVS and FNYEAQ. Addition of a universal primer site occurred through template switching, and cDNA carried unique molecular identifiers. TCRdb called the 5' RACE reads again in MiXCR, with one record for every CDR3 protein. Of hundreds of thousands of distinct CDR3 sequences listed, around 6.1% are singletons. As regards this clonotype: Its antigen is as yet unknown.

Sequenced sample: naive T cells sorted from blood. This chain connects TRBV7-6 to TRBJ2-1; D is perhaps TRBD2 (6 bases). The receptor comes from a man aged 18 to 29 in good health. The CDR3 loop is CASSLDPPSGSYNEQFF. The CDR3 DNA follows: TGTGCCAGCAGCTTAGATCCACCGAGCGGGTCCTACAATGAGCAGTTCTTC. Filled out from reference TRBV7-6 and TRBJ2-1, the complete variable domain reads GAGVSQSPRYKVTKRGQDVALRCDPISGHVSLYWYRQALGQGPEFLTYFNYEAQQDKSGLPNDRFSAERPEGSISTLTIQRTEQRDSAMYRCASSLDPPSGSYNEQFFGPGTRLTVL.